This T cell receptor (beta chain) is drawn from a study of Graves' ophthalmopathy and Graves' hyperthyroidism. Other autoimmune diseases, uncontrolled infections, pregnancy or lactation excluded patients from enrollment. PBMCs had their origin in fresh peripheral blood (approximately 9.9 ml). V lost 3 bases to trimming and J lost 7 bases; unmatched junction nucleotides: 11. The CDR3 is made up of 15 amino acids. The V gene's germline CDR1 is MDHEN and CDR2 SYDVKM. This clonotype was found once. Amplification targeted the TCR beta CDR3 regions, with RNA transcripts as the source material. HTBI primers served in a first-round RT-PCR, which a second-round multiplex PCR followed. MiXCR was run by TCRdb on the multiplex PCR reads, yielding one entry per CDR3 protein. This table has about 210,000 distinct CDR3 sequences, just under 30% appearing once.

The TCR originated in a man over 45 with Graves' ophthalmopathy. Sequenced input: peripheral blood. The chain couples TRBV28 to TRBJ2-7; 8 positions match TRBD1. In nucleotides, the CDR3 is TGTGCCAGCAGTTTCGTCCTACAGGGGGGAAGGGAGCAGTACTTC. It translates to CASSFVLQGGREQYF.